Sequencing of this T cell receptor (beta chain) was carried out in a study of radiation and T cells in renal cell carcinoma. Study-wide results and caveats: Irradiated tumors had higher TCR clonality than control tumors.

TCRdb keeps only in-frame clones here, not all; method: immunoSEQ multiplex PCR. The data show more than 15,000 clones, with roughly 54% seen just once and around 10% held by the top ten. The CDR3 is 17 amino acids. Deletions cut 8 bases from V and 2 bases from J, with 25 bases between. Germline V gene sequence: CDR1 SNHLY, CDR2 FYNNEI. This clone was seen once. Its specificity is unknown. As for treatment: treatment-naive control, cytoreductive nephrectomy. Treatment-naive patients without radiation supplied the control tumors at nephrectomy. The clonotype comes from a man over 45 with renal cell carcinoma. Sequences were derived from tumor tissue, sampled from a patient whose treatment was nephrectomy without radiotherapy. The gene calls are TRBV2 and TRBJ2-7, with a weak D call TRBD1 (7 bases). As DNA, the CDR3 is TGTGCCAGCGGGGGGATAGTGAACCAGGGGGACCCCTACGAGCAGTACTTC. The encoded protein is CASGGIVNQGDPYEQYF.